The 8 T cell receptor beta chains below all came from one sample that was sequenced in a study of CD4 T cells in relation to SARS-CoV-2 and coronaviruses (dated by TCRdb to about 2021). Antigens for these TCRs are unknown. CD4+ T cells from unexposed donors were collected before the COVID-19 pandemic (2011-2018). After around eleven days of culture, CD4+ T cells were isolated with the EasySep CD4+ T cell isolation kit. The library relied on the immunoSEQ multiplex PCR assay. The immuneACCESS repertoire file appears here via TCRdb, limited to in-frame rearrangements. These files lack a portion of the clones; in checked studies, under half of the deficit traces to unresolved V genes, and the cause of the others is not known. The sample table records 15,000 to 20,000 clones; 65% to 75% of these occur just once. The ten most abundant clones make up about 30% of the sample. The sequenced material came from CD4+ T cells from PBMCs, cultured in vitro. These receptors originate from a human donor in good health.

The chain has TRBV5-1 and TRBJ2-1; D may be TRBD2 (5 bases). Looked up from germline, CDR1 is SGHRS and CDR2 is YFSETQ. This CDR3 contains 17 residues. V dropped 5 bases and J dropped 1 base, with 19 bases sitting between them. CDR3 nucleotides: TGCGCCAGCAGGGACCTAGCCTCTATTAGGTCCTACAATGAGCAGTTCTTC. Translating gives CASRDLASIRSYNEQFF. The full variable domain, in which reference TRBV5-1 and TRBJ2-1 provide the parts outside the CDR3, is KAGVTQTPRYLIKTRGQQVTLSCSPISGHRSVSWYQQTPGQGLQFLFEYFSETQRNKGNFPGRFSGRQFSNSRSEMNVSTLELGDSALYLCASRDLASIRSYNEQFFGPGTRLTVL.

The rearrangement uses TRBV5-6 and TRBJ1-1; tentative D call: TRBD1 (5 bases). Deletions cut 5 bases from V and 0 bases from J, with 11 bases between. The CDR3 extends over 14 amino acids. Looked up from germline, CDR1 is SGHDT and CDR2 is YYEEEE. The CDR3 spells CASRLRGLNTEAFF. The DNA of the CDR3 is TGTGCCAGCAGGCTAAGGGGATTGAACACTGAAGCTTTCTTT.

This chain links TRBV10-3 with TRBJ1-1, with 8 bases that match TRBD1. This CDR3 contains 13 residues. The V and J ends lost 11 bases and 0 bases, in that order; junction bases with no gene match: 5. In germline, CDR1 is ENHRY, CDR2 SYGVKD. The CDR3 nucleotides read TGTGCCTCACAGGGGGAGCTGAACACTGAAGCTTTCTTT. This gives the protein CASQGELNTEAFF.

The genes are TRBV28 and TRBJ1-1; D is perhaps TRBD1 (5 bases). Germline-derived CDR1 and CDR2 are MDHEN and SYDVKM. CDR3 length equals 14 residues. Trimming cost V 6 bases and J 1 base, with 12 bases left between them. The CDR3 protein is CASSQGGENTEAFF. CDR3 sequence (DNA): TGTGCCAGCAGCCAGGGAGGGGAGAACACTGAAGCTTTCTTT. Full variable domain (rest looked up from reference TRBV28 and TRBJ1-1): DVKVTQSSRYLVKRTGEKVFLECVQDMDHENMFWYRQDPGLGLRLIYFSYDVKMKEKGDIPEGYSVSREKKERFSLILESASTNQTSMYLCASSQGGENTEAFFGQGTRLTVV.

The sample holds a few counts of this clone. V gene TRBV18 combines with J gene TRBJ1-6; perhaps TRBD1 as D (5 bases). V was trimmed by 6 bases and J by 8 bases, leaving 14 bases between them. Germline V CDR1 and CDR2: KGHSH, LQKENI. The length of the CDR3 is 14 residues. This CDR3 reads CASSPTGDDSPLHF. The CDR3 DNA follows: TGTGCCAGCTCCCCGACGGGGGACGATTCACCCCTCCACTTT.

This clone was seen only a few times. The chain uses TRBV24-1 and TRBJ2-7; D may be TRBD1 (5 bases). Per germline, CDR1 KGHDR and CDR2 SFDVKD. The CDR3 length is 12 residues. The ends were cut back, 8 bases at V and 7 bases at J, with 14 bases in the middle. This chain's CDR3 is CATKGSPREQYF. In DNA form, the CDR3 reads TGTGCCACCAAGGGGTCACCTAGAGAGCAGTACTTC.

The V and J genes are TRBV28 and TRBJ2-7; D gene ambiguous. With 5 bases removed from V and 4 bases from J, the gap between germline ends came to 3 bases. There are 10 residues in the CDR3. Germline V lookup: CDR1 MDHEN, CDR2 SYDVKM. The CDR3 DNA is TGTGCCAGCAGTCGGTACGAGCAGTACTTC. Protein sequence: CASSRYEQYF.

The chain links TRBV7-7 to TRBJ1-3, with unresolved D. Germline V gene lookup returns CDR1 SSHAT and CDR2 FNYEAQ (reference sequence). The length of the CDR3 is 13 residues. Trimming pared 5 bases from V and 0 bases from J, leaving 5 bases between. CDR3 protein: CASSQSSGNTIYF. The CDR3 DNA sequence: TGTGCCAGCAGCCAGAGCTCTGGAAACACCATATATTTT.